This TCR beta chain came from a study of blood T cell repertoires in COVID-19. Turning to the study itself: Sample material is recorded as cDNA or gDNA derived from T cells, B-cell-depleted T cells, or PBMCs.

There are 20 residues in the CDR3. Trimming cost V 1 base and J 9 bases; bases outside gene matches: 18. Germline CDR1 LGHNA, CDR2 YNFKEQ. Sequencing was performed with immunoSEQ multiplex PCR; in TCRdb, only in-frame clones are kept and a portion is missing. Of 150,000 to 200,000 clones listed, approximately 95% are singletons. Sequencing was performed on peripheral blood. This chain links TRBV4-2 with TRBJ1-6; 10 nucleotides match TRBD1. The sequence derives from an older woman with COVID-19, enrolled during active disease. The DNA for the CDR3 is TGTGCCAGCAGCCAAGCATTGACAGGGGGCTCCGGTACTCGTAGTTCACCCCTCCACTTT. It is translated as CASSQALTGGSGTRSSPLHF.